The present entry profiles one T cell receptor (beta chain) with its context. Its antigen is currently not known. Base qualities are not provided; no much larger clone lies one nucleotide away. These data come from a study of cytomegalovirus exposure and HLA in healthy donors (dated by TCRdb to the late 2010s). Background for the entire study: An earlier analysis of some 550 of the donors reported approximately 270 Gb of sequence data and around 110 million unique TCR beta sequences from around 200 million T cells. Several DR-DQ haplotypes were handled as single units for association and clustering because linkage in the cohort was strong. In the later analysis, no new phenotypic data were used to find candidate immune exposures; instead, reliance was placed on TCR beta sequences and their occurrence across donors. All discovery cohort repertoires had been generated on a single sequencing platform. The study aimed to test whether cataloging public T cell receptors could reveal signatures of past pathogen exposure. An early release that covered roughly 600 HLA-typed donors contained approximately 300 gigabases of sequencing data and tens of millions of unique TCR sequences. The study used immunosequencing to profile the T cell repertoires of approximately 650 subjects and linked those repertoires to cytomegalovirus serostatus. The genetic ancestry cluster associated with self-reported Caucasian donors included 81% of the roughly 380 genotyped donors. An earlier analysis of 587 of the donors used high-throughput TCR beta sequencing to judge whether each TCR beta V gene segment behaved as functional or pseudogenic. HLA typing covered class I and class II loci at four-digit resolution. To predict cytomegalovirus infection status, the study brought together high-throughput TCR immunosequencing, statistical association of individual TCRs with disease status, and machine learning. Among 300 to 450 genotyped donors of the cohort, an average of about 240,000 unique TCR beta nucleotide sequences were sequenced per donor, 15% to 20% of them non-productive. A later genetic analysis used genome-wide SNP genotypes for about 60% of the roughly 670 donors, treating that subset as a discovery cohort. Besides the first cohort of approximately 710 subjects, a separate validation cohort made up of some 110 different subjects was used. Typing coverage varied by locus: about 620-630 donors for A, B, C, DRB1 and DQB1; roughly 560 for DQA1; some 610 for DPA1; fewer than 480 for DPB1. Alongside the repertoire data, information on donor age, sex, ethnicity and CMV serostatus was compiled. In a later analysis, previously published TCR beta repertoires from about 640 donors were re-analyzed and high-resolution HLA genotyping was added so that TCR occurrence patterns could be studied.

Findings and caveats that apply to the study as a whole: A later analysis found that TCR association rates varied across HLA loci, with DRB1 alleles showing the most associated TCRs and HLA-C alleles the fewest. Because some donors lacked HLA typing at each locus, the association tests relied only on the typed subset. In this cohort, only TCR beta chains were sequenced, and detectable features were limited by the absence of alpha or paired-chain data. A total of around 150 TCR beta chains were listed by the study as associated with cytomegalovirus. Compared with the approximately 670-donor mean, donors in an Asian-associated ancestry cluster had fewer N-insertions in productive TCRs, according to a later genetic analysis. A later analysis associated around 16,000 TCR beta sequences with specific HLA alleles at a false discovery rate of 0.05. Assigning TCR associations to individual alleles was difficult when HLA alleles, especially DR and DQ, strongly co-occurred. Presence/absence analyses assumed roughly uniform sequencing depth across donors, an assumption that may not hold. In a later analysis, most CMV-associated TCR beta chains were found to appear HLA-restricted, with HLA associations seemingly driven largely by CMV exposure. In a later analysis, HLA-associated TCR beta chains showed more clonal expansion and lower generation probabilities than non-associated chains that were equally common. In an earlier analysis of approximately 590 of the donors, most TCR beta V segments were observed in productive rearrangements about 87% or about 30% of the time, broadly matching IMGT annotations. Linkage disequilibrium might explain the correlated functional status among segregating V segments, but an unknown experimental factor could not be ruled out. The earlier analysis of about 600 of the donors excluded 15 to 20 rarely observed V segments, including chromosome 9 orphons, because counts were too low. In a later genetic analysis, a missense DCLRE1C variant was associated with V-gene and J-gene trimming of TCR beta chains, and the association was replicated in an independent cohort. A further reported finding was that TCR beta sequences accurately predicted the HLA-A and HLA-B alleles for most subjects in the first cohort. A group of highly shared sequence variants was considered likely to be a technical artifact of the sequencing pipeline. The authors suggested that the approach could potentially be extended to other disease states and immunological phenotypes. Across donors, most TCR sequences were observed very rarely, whereas some public TCRs were present in many individuals. A few of the identified cytomegalovirus-associated TCR beta chains were confirmed in vitro to be specific for cytomegalovirus antigens. For the cohort, immune exposure information was limited to CMV serostatus. According to a later analysis, parvovirus B19, influenza, CMV and Epstein-Barr virus appeared linked to several top co-occurrence clusters. The classifier was reported to diagnose cytomegalovirus status with high specificity and sensitivity in both the original cohort and the validation cohort.

The cohort consisted of 600 to 750 healthy bone marrow donors. At the time of sampling, all cohort members were nominally healthy, though unrecorded immune exposures were likely present. The donor was CMV seronegative and was included in the group of several hundred seronegative cohort members. Every donor gave a peripheral blood sample, and the peripheral blood mononuclear cells from that sample were used for TCR beta sequencing. The Qiagen DNeasy Blood Extraction Kit was used to extract genomic DNA from the blood cell samples. Library preparation used the immunoSEQ multiplex PCR assay. A mixture of 60 forward primers for TCR Vbeta segments and 13 reverse primers for TCR Jbeta segments was used in the multiplex PCR. The CDR3 region of rearranged TCR beta genes was amplified from genomic DNA with a multiplex PCR assay. The amplified TCR beta libraries were sequenced on the Illumina HiSeq System as 87-base-pair reads. Turning to the authors' computational methods: In a later analysis, around 80 million unique TCR beta chains were counted across the 500 to 700 repertoires, and around 10 million of these chains were shared by at least two donors. Raw reads were error-corrected and collapsed into unique sequences with a nearest-neighbor algorithm that merged closely related sequences to remove PCR and sequencing errors. To assign V, D and J gene segments, CDR3 sequences were aligned to IMGT reference sequences. For a sequence to be retained, at least a six-nucleotide match to both a V gene segment and a J gene segment was required. A rearrangement counted as productive if the CDR3 had no stop codons and remained in frame with V and J, and every other rearrangement counted as non-productive. Following IMGT convention, CDR3 was defined as the stretch from the second conserved V-encoded cysteine up to the conserved J-encoded phenylalanine. The earlier analysis of about 590 of the donors excluded sequences that lacked an unambiguous match to a single V gene segment. An earlier analysis of just under 600 of the donors called V segments functional above 56.7% productive rearrangements and segregating when the between-donor standard deviation exceeded 5%. A statistical classification framework was built to diagnose cytomegalovirus status from the catalog of TCR beta chain sequences. In a later analysis, TCR nucleotide sequences were compared against IMGT/GENE-DB human TR gene sequences so that V and J genes could be assigned. A later analysis assigned CDR3 sequences and most-parsimonious VDJ recombination scenarios with the TCRdist pipeline. In a later analysis, every TCR beta chain was defined by the combination of its CDR3 amino acid sequence and its V-gene family, and reads without a unique V-gene family were dropped. To address suspected cross-contamination and a sequencing artifact, a later analysis removed a few hundred highly shared, low-generation-probability nucleotide sequences. For each public chain, a later analysis derived a clonal expansion index from normalized ranks of inferred template counts within each repertoire. In a later analysis, generation probabilities were computed using a VDJ recombination model fitted to out-of-frame rearrangements, and the results were checked against IGoR. In a later analysis, hypergeometric tests were used to score TCR-TCR, TCR-HLA and TCR-CMV co-occurrence, with a repertoire-size bias correction applied to TCR pairs. A later analysis estimated false discovery rates by permuting HLA or CMV assignments 20 times. A later analysis grouped co-occurring TCRs with DBSCAN, adding TCRdist sequence similarity when clustering within HLA-allele-positive subsets. Co-occurrence clustering excluded repertoires with fewer than 30,000 or more than 120,000 public chains, plus five with anomalous nucleotide sharing. TCRdb re-hosts the immuneACCESS table, in-frame sequences only. Its copies lack some clones; in the studies checked, an unresolved V gene accounts for under half of them, and the cause for the rest is not known. The V and J calls and clone size were taken over from that table, and D and trimming were inferred from the DNA. The sample includes around 130,000 clones, with 80% observed a single time. The ten largest clones capture 1% of the sample.

The source of this sequence is a middle-aged man in good health and CMV-seronegative. Sequences were obtained from PBMCs.

The nucleotide sequence reads TGTGCCAGCAGTACCCCGGGGGGGCTGAACACTGAAGCTTTCTTT. Its protein reads: CASSTPGGLNTEAFF. The chain joins TRBV28 to TRBJ1-1; the D gene is perhaps TRBD1, on 6 matching bases. Cut back by 5 bases and 0 bases, the V and J ends lie 13 bases apart. Via the germline V gene, CDR1 is MDHEN and CDR2 SYDVKM. The CDR3 sequence holds 15 residues, the cysteine and phenylalanine included. Just CDR3 DNA is preserved here, 45 bases in frame from base 1.